The rows below give T cell receptor beta chains drawn from one sample of a study of early T cells in non-severe SARS-CoV-2 infection. MiXCR, applied by TCRdb to the 5' RACE reads, yields one record per CDR3 protein. The data contain some 32,000 distinct CDR3 sequences, approximately 6% of them singletons. Source material: whole blood. Receptors were obtained from an adult who was a healthcare worker with PCR-confirmed SARS-CoV-2 infection or an uninfected control (not recorded which). CDR3s include the opening cysteine and the closing phenylalanine or tryptophan. The D gene is left open where the match is weak. Some rows mark clone size as missing; the rest say once, few, many or name a class of expanded clone.

>many|-|TRBV7-9|TRBJ2-1
CASSFVNRSSYNEQFF
TGTGCCAGCAGCTTTGTTAACAGGAGCTCCTACAATGAGCAGTTCTTC
>many|TRBD2|TRBV20-1|TRBJ2-7
CSARVSGSPRTYEQYF
TGCAGTGCTAGAGTTAGCGGGTCCCCGCGGACCTACGAGCAGTACTTC
>few|TRBD1|TRBV18|TRBJ2-7
CASSPRQRDSAEQYF
TGTGCCAGCTCACCACGCCAGAGGGACAGTGCCGAGCAGTACTTC
>-|-|TRBV18|TRBJ2-7
CASSPMNSRTYEQYF
TGTGCCAGCTCACCAATGAACAGCCGGACCTACGAGCAGTACTTC
>many|TRBD1|TRBV5-1|TRBJ2-2
CASSMGTATGELFF
TGCGCCAGCAGCATGGGGACAGCCACCGGGGAGCTGTTTTTT
>many|TRBD1|TRBV2|TRBJ2-5
CASGRQGGQETQYF
TGTGCCAGCGGCAGACAGGGGGGACAAGAGACCCAGTACTTC
>many|-|TRBV5-4|TRBJ1-4
CASSFSPTNEKLFF
TGTGCCAGCAGCTTCAGCCCAACTAATGAAAAACTGTTTTTT
>many|-|TRBV2|TRBJ1-1
CASSARQSLDTEAFF
TGTGCCAGCAGTGCCCGACAGAGCTTGGACACTGAAGCTTTCTTT
>many|-|TRBV28|TRBJ2-7
CASSSPEGSYEQYF
TGTGCCAGCAGCTCTCCCGAGGGGAGCTACGAGCAGTACTTC
>few|-|TRBV18|TRBJ2-7
CASSPDSGSDEQYF
TGTGCCAGCTCACCAGATTCAGGGTCGGACGAGCAGTACTTC
>many|TRBD2|TRBV28|TRBJ2-7
CASSSPPGREGYEQYF
TGTGCCAGCAGTTCCCCGCCGGGGCGGGAGGGATACGAGCAGTACTTC
>-|-|TRBV4-2|TRBJ2-1
CASSHLVDNEQFF
TGTGCCAGCAGCCACCTGGTCGACAATGAGCAGTTCTTC
>many|-|TRBV12-3/TRBV12-4|TRBJ1-1
CASSYSLFTEAFF
TGTGCCAGCAGTTACAGCCTGTTCACTGAAGCTTTCTTT
>few|TRBD2|TRBV10-2|TRBJ2-1
CASSPTSAAYNEQFF
TGCGCCAGCAGTCCGACTAGCGCGGCCTACAATGAGCAGTTCTTC
>few|-|TRBV5-8|TRBJ1-1
CASSLMANTEAFF
TGTGCCAGCAGCTTGATGGCGAACACTGAAGCTTTCTTT
>many|-|TRBV3-1|TRBJ1-2
CASSQGEGNYGYTF
TGTGCCAGCAGCCAAGGAGAGGGGAACTATGGCTACACCTTC
>many|-|TRBV7-2|TRBJ2-4
CASSLRFSGGAKNIQYF
TGTGCCAGCAGCTTACGGTTTAGCGGTGGAGCCAAAAACATTCAGTACTTC
>few|-|TRBV19|TRBJ2-1
CASSPQGQGRNNEQFF
TGTGCCAGTAGTCCTCAAGGGCAGGGCCGTAACAATGAGCAGTTCTTC
>-|-|TRBV5-4|TRBJ2-3
CATTDKNTDTQYF
TGTGCCACCACGGACAAGAACACAGATACGCAGTATTTT
>many|-|TRBV28|TRBJ2-6
CATGRDLSGANVLTF
TGTGCCACAGGACGGGATCTCTCTGGGGCCAACGTCCTGACTTTC
>-|TRBD1|TRBV4-1|TRBJ2-1
CASSLEGTGGSSNEQFF
TGCGCCAGCAGCCTCGAGGGGACAGGGGGCTCTTCCAATGAGCAGTTCTTC
>-|-|TRBV30|TRBJ2-1
CAWSFQNEQFF
TGTGCCTGGAGTTTCCAGAATGAGCAGTTCTTC
>few|-|TRBV5-6|TRBJ2-1
CASSLVRLTFPTSYNEQFF
TGTGCCAGCAGCTTGGTTCGCCTGACCTTTCCGACGTCCTACAATGAGCAGTTCTTC
>few|TRBD2|TRBV7-6|TRBJ2-1
CASSRRLAGGIRHEQFF
TGTGCCAGCAGCAGAAGACTAGCGGGAGGCATCCGCCATGAGCAGTTCTTC
>many|TRBD2|TRBV10-3|TRBJ2-1
CAISASYEGASGNNEQFF
TGTGCCATCAGTGCCTCCTATGAAGGGGCTAGCGGGAACAATGAGCAGTTCTTC
>few|TRBD1|TRBV5-5|TRBJ2-1
CASSFSGQGEGEQFF
TGTGCCAGCAGCTTTTCAGGACAGGGGGAGGGCGAGCAGTTCTTC
>-|TRBD1|TRBV28|TRBJ2-7
CASSLRDRDYEQYF
TGTGCCAGCAGTTTAAGGGACAGGGACTACGAGCAGTACTTC
>few|-|TRBV7-9|TRBJ2-2
CATYTENTGELFF
TGTGCCACCTACACAGAGAACACCGGGGAGCTGTTTTTT
>many|-|TRBV7-6|TRBJ2-1
CASSPRLGSYNEQFF
TGTGCCAGCAGCCCGCGACTGGGCTCCTACAATGAGCAGTTCTTC
>few|-|TRBV28|TRBJ2-7
CASSPHFRAYEQYF
TGTGCCAGCAGTCCTCATTTCCGCGCCTACGAGCAGTACTTC
>many|TRBD1|TRBV4-2|TRBJ2-7
CASSQGGGTGMSDEQYF
TGTGCCAGCAGCCAAGGGGGCGGGACAGGGATGTCCGACGAGCAGTACTTC
>many|-|TRBV7-3|TRBJ2-1
CASSQPYNEQFF
TGTGCCAGCAGCCAACCTTACAATGAGCAGTTCTTC
>many|TRBD1|TRBV6-2/TRBV6-3|TRBJ2-5
CASSKPGTGMETQYF
TGTGCCAGCAGTAAGCCCGGGACAGGGATGGAGACCCAGTACTTC
>-|TRBD2|TRBV10-3|TRBJ2-3
CATGAGLAGGQGDTQYF
TGTGCCACGGGTGCGGGACTAGCGGGAGGGCAAGGAGATACGCAGTATTTT
>-|-|TRBV4-2|TRBJ1-2
CASSQGGGFDGYTF
TGTGCCAGCAGCCAAGGCGGGGGGTTCGATGGCTACACCTTC
>many|TRBD2|TRBV20-1|TRBJ2-5
CSAPGLAEIQETQYF
TGCAGTGCCCCGGGACTAGCGGAAATTCAAGAGACCCAGTACTTC
>many|TRBD1|TRBV28|TRBJ2-7
CASSLGIGQGPYEQYF
TGTGCCAGCAGTTTAGGGATCGGACAGGGCCCCTACGAGCAGTACTTC
>-|TRBD1|TRBV2|TRBJ2-1
CASSRQGPGYGEQFF
TGTGCCAGCAGCCGACAGGGGCCTGGATACGGTGAGCAGTTCTTC
>many|TRBD1|TRBV28|TRBJ1-5
CASSLYDHQGVMQPQHF
TGTGCCAGCAGTTTATACGATCACCAGGGGGTCATGCAGCCCCAGCATTTT
>medium-sized|-|TRBV7-9|TRBJ2-5
CASSSEGETQYF
TGTGCCAGCAGTTCGGAGGGAGAGACCCAGTACTTC
>many|-|TRBV6-1|TRBJ1-3
CASEDWAGNTIYF
TGTGCCTCCGAAGACTGGGCTGGAAACACCATATATTTT
>many|-|TRBV20-1|TRBJ2-6
CSAIERGTAGANVLTF
TGCAGTGCCATAGAGAGGGGGACCGCTGGGGCCAACGTCCTGACTTTC
>medium-sized|-|TRBV7-9|TRBJ2-1
CASSLLVPGDENEQFF
TGTGCCAGCAGCTTATTAGTCCCGGGAGATGAAAATGAGCAGTTCTTC
>many|TRBD1|TRBV3-1|TRBJ2-7
CASSHRTGISSYEQYF
TGTGCCAGCAGCCACAGGACAGGGATTAGCTCCTACGAGCAGTACTTC
>few|-|TRBV7-8|TRBJ1-3
CASSLSGSVISGGTIYF
TGTGCCAGCAGCTTATCTGGCAGCGTTATCTCTGGCGGCACCATATATTTT
>-|-|TRBV15|TRBJ2-5
CATSKGLETQYF
TGTGCCACCAGCAAAGGTCTAGAGACCCAGTACTTC